A single T cell receptor beta chain is shown here with its context. What it binds is unknown. Sample-barcoded 5' priming and a J-beta primer mix drove a second PCR of roughly 6 to 12 cycles. TCRdb reanalysed the 5' RACE reads using MiXCR and keeps one entry per CDR3 protein. The data contain hundreds of thousands of distinct CDR3 sequences, 20% to 25% of them seen just once; the ten biggest clones take up around 3.4%. Researchers report isolating at least 6 million PBMCs per sample. The CDR3 loop spans 14 amino acids. CDR1 and CDR2 from the germline V gene are MDHEN and SYDVKM. V was pared by 7 bases and J by 3 bases, with 15 bases between. This specimen belongs to a study of blood T cells in healthy people across ages. Points from the study as a whole: A strong correlation between TCR beta diversity and naive T cell percentage was seen.

This chain connects TRBV28 to TRBJ2-5, with D tentatively TRBD2 (5 bases). The sample taken for sequencing was blood. The TCR originated in a man between 70 and 80 years old in good health. CDR3 region: CASNGFAGEETQYF. In DNA form, the CDR3 reads TGTGCCAGCAACGGTTTCGCCGGGGAAGAGACCCAGTACTTC.